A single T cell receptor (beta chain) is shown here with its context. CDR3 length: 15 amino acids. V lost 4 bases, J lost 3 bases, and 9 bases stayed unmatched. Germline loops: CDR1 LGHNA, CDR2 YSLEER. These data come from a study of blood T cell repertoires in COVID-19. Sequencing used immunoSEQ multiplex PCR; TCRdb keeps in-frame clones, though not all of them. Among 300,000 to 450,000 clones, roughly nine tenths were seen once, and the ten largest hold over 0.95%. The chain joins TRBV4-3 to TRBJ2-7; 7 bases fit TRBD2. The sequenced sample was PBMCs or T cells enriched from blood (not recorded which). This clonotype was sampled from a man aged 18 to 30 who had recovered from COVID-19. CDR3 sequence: CASSLGGGEFYEQYF. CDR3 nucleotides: TGCGCCAGCAGCCTGGGGGGGGGAGAATTCTACGAGCAGTACTTC.